The following is a TCR beta chain sequence with its context. No antigen is known for it. The CDR3 is 15 residues long. V was pared by 8 bases and J by 4 bases, with 14 bases of the junction left unmatched. Germline lookup yields CDR1 SNHLY and CDR2 FYNNEI. The sample comes from a study of T cell responses to AZD1222 COVID-19 vaccine. Whole-study context: Second doses that came at about 4 or about 12 weeks were put together.

Measured with immunoSEQ multiplex PCR; TCRdb has only the in-frame clones, and not every one. The table has 110,000 to 150,000 clones, 90% to 95% seen once; the top ten hold more than 8.5%. Study-wide findings and caveats: The donors showed a predominance of white British ancestry and of females, with possible underestimation of clonal diversity.

The rearrangement joins TRBV2 to TRBJ2-7; 7 positions match TRBD1. The TCR was taken from an adult in good health. The sample consisted of peripheral blood, taken on day 0 of AZD1222 vaccination. This CDR3 reads CASVRDSWDPYEQYF. CDR3 coding DNA: TGTGCCAGCGTCCGGGACAGTTGGGATCCTTACGAGCAGTACTTC.